The T cell receptor beta chain under discussion was sequenced for a study of T-cell reconstitution after alpha-beta-depleted transplantation in children. A note on this clonotype: The antigen remains undetermined.

The library targeted TCRbeta and was prepared with unique molecular identifiers. TCRdb independently ran MiXCR on the PCR reads; one entry per CDR3 protein. This repertoire shows about 500,000 distinct CDR3 sequences, roughly 10% found once; its top ten account for 11% to 15%. Study-wide results and caveats: Among T cells one year after transplant, newly produced cells accounted for most counts and diversity. Some patients showed high day-60 TCRbeta diversity, which derived from surviving recipient T cells and thymic progenitors. At around two months after transplant, the alpha-beta T cells were reportedly derived from several hundred expanded clones that came from non-depleted graft cells.

The sequence derives from a female patient between 2 and 15 years old who had a stem cell transplant for aplastic anemia, so the T cells may come from the graft donor. Sequencing used PBMCs, mostly from graft donor cells, obtained 180 days after TCRalphabeta/CD19-depleted stem cell transplant.

The DNA of the CDR3 is TGTGCCAGCAGTTACCGGATTATGACAGGCTACCAAGAGACCCAGTACTTC. It encodes CASSYRIMTGYQETQYF. The chain recombines TRBV6-2 or TRBV6-3 with TRBJ2-5; a weak D match, TRBD1 (6 bases). CDR1 and CDR2 (germline): MNHEY, SVGEGT. The CDR3 runs to 17 residues. The ends were cut back, 2 bases at V and 0 bases at J, with 16 bases in the middle.